These 18 T cell receptor beta chains originate from one sample sequenced in a study of T cells in Graves' hyperthyroidism and ophthalmopathy. The TCR beta CDR3 regions underwent amplification using RNA transcripts as the source. The primer set for the first-round RT-PCR of the TCR CDR3 was HTBI. Via MiXCR, TCRdb re-called the multiplex PCR reads, giving one row per CDR3 protein. Among 410,000 or so distinct CDR3 sequences, roughly 14% were seen once, and the ten largest hold approximately 13%. Sequenced sample: blood. The receptors were gathered from a man aged 18 to 29 with Graves' ophthalmopathy.

This clonotype was seen a handful of times. One base away lies a much larger clone, so this may be a sequencing read error. CDR3 amino acids: CASSSQGEEDTEAFF. The CDR3 coding sequence is TGCGCCAGCAGCTCGCAGGGTGAGGAGGACACTGAAGCTTTCTTT. This chain uses TRBV5-1 with TRBJ1-1; weak D call: TRBD1 (5 bases). This CDR3 comprises 15 residues. The germline V and J ends were trimmed by 3 bases and 3 bases, with 15 bases remaining between them. Germline loops: CDR1 SGHRS, CDR2 YFSETQ.

This clonotype came up many times. The genes are TRBV11-3 and TRBJ2-2, with TRBD1 matching 9 bases. V lost 0 bases and J lost 5; bases outside the gene matches: 7. CDR1 SGHNT and CDR2 YENEEA come from the germline V gene. The CDR3 has 17 residues. The CDR3 DNA sequence: TGTGCCAGCAGCTTAGACCCCGGACAGGGGTGGACCGGGGAGCTGTTTTTT. Its translation: CASSLDPGQGWTGELFF.

This clonotype showed up many times. The chain employs TRBV20-1 and TRBJ2-1; TRBD2 aligns across 9 bases. From germline, CDR1 is DFQATT and CDR2 SNEGSKA (reference sequence). The V gene end was trimmed by 6 bases and the J gene end by 3 bases; junction bases not matched to a gene: 9. The CDR3 contains 15 residues. For the CDR3, the DNA is TGCAGTGCCCGGCCTGTAGCGGGGGTCTACAATGAGCAGTTCTTC. Translating gives CSARPVAGVYNEQFF.

This clonotype was detected a few times. The V call is TRBV20-1, the J call TRBJ2-7; D might be TRBD1 or TRBD2, each matching 5 bases. CDR1 is DFQATT, CDR2 SNEGSKA, per germline (reference sequence). The germline V and J ends were trimmed by 2 bases and 9 bases, with 20 bases remaining between them. The CDR3 totals 14 residues. The CDR3 sequence: CSARPPGTSHGQYF. The CDR3 DNA follows: TGCAGTGCTAGACCCCCTGGGACCAGCCACGGGCAGTACTTC.

The gene calls are TRBV7-3 and TRBJ1-1; D might be TRBD1 (5 bases). The length of the CDR3 is 13 residues. CDR1 is SGHTA and CDR2 is FQGTGA in the germline V gene. With 4 bases removed from V and 4 bases from J, the gap between germline ends came to 10 bases. CDR3 bases: TGTGCCAGCAGCTCCCATGGGGCCACTGAAGCTTTCTTT. This translates into CASSSHGATEAFF.

This clonotype was counted ten times or more. The genes are TRBV6-9 and TRBJ2-5; D is possibly TRBD2 (5 bases). This CDR3 region has 16 residues. CDR1 is MNHGY, CDR2 SVAAGI, per germline. Trimming took 2 bases from V and 0 from J, leaving 13 bases between them. CDR3 protein: CASSYEGGPYQETQYF. Written as DNA, the CDR3 is TGTGCCAGCAGTTATGAGGGCGGCCCGTACCAAGAGACCCAGTACTTC.

This chain connects TRBV19 to TRBJ1-1; D uncertain. The V end lost 3 bases, the J end lost 6 bases, and 11 bases lay between the germline ends. Looked up from germline, CDR1 is LNHDA and CDR2 is SQIVND (reference sequence). There are 13 residues in the CDR3. The CDR3 DNA follows: TGTGCCAGTAGTATTTGGGGTCTCGCTGAAGCTTTCTTT. It translates to CASSIWGLAEAFF.

This clonotype was recorded once. With a much larger clone just one base away, this may be a read error. The chain combines TRBV29-1 with TRBJ1-1, with TRBD1 identical over 8 bases. The germline CDR1 and CDR2 sequences are SQVTM and ANQGSEA. CDR3 length: 12 amino acids. Here the CDR3 DNA reads TGCGGCGTGGGGACAGGAAACACTGAAGCTTTCTTT. The encoded protein is CGVGTGNTEAFF.

This rearrangement joins TRBV4-2 to TRBJ1-1, with D uncertain. V dropped 3 bases and J dropped 7 bases, with 21 bases sitting between them. Per the germline V gene, CDR1 is LGHNA and CDR2 is YNFKEQ. This CDR3 has 16 residues. The CDR3 nucleotides are TGTGCCAGCAGCCATAGTGAAGGACGGATCGATATTGAAGCTTTCTTT. This gives the protein CASSHSEGRIDIEAFF.

This clonotype was found once. The chain links TRBV9 to TRBJ2-2, with D possibly matching TRBD2 (7 bases). The V gene lost 4 bases and the J gene lost 5 bases, with 21 bases spanning the gap. The germline V gene has CDR1 SGDLS and CDR2 YYNGEE. There are 17 residues in the CDR3. The CDR3 loop is CASSTLEGGVITGELFF. CDR3 nucleotides: TGTGCCAGCAGCACGCTTGAGGGGGGGGTGATAACCGGGGAGCTGTTTTTT.

This clonotype was detected ten times or more. This sequence joins TRBV7-9 and TRBJ2-7; a possible D gene is TRBD2 (6 bases). CDR3 length: 16 residues. CDR1 is SEHNR, CDR2 FQNEAQ, per germline (reference sequence). With 5 bases removed from V and 0 bases from J, the gap between germline ends came to 17 bases. The CDR3 DNA follows: TGTGCCAGCAGCCGTACTAGCCCAGGCCCCTCCTACGAGCAGTACTTC. It specifies CASSRTSPGPSYEQYF.

The chain uses TRBV29-1 and TRBJ2-2; no clear D. Germline CDR1 is SQVTM and CDR2 is ANQGSEA. Trimming took off 0 bases at V and 4 bases at J, with 6 bases between the two ends. The CDR3 has 13 residues. CDR3 amino acids: CSVEDLGTGELFF. CDR3 coding DNA: TGCAGCGTTGAAGATCTGGGCACCGGGGAGCTGTTTTTT.

In this sample, this clonotype turned up a few times. The rearrangement joins TRBV5-1 to TRBJ1-1, with TRBD1 matching over 11 bases. CDR1 SGHRS and CDR2 YFSETQ come from the germline V gene. After removal of 4 bases from V and 0 bases from J, the junction contained 8 bases not matched to a gene. CDR3 length: 17 residues. CDR3 sequence (DNA): TGCGCCAGCAGCCCGGGGACAGGGGGGATACTGAACACTGAAGCTTTCTTT. Its protein product is CASSPGTGGILNTEAFF.

This clonotype showed up many times. The gene calls are TRBV7-9 and TRBJ2-7; 12 positions agree with TRBD2. CDR3 length: 16 amino acids. Germline-derived CDR1 and CDR2 are SEHNR and FQNEAQ (reference sequence). Trimming at V came to 5 bases and at J to 3 bases, leaving 8 bases not matched to a gene. CDR3 bases: TGTGCCAGCAGCCCTCCCATGGGACTAGCGGGCTACGAGCAGTACTTC. It translates to CASSPPMGLAGYEQYF.

This clonotype was recorded many times. The rearrangement links TRBV12-3 or TRBV12-4 to TRBJ1-5; D is unclear. V shed 4 bases and J shed 6 bases, with 10 bases lying between them. CDR3 length equals 13 residues. The CDR3 is CASSSNAGQPQHF. The CDR3 DNA reads TGTGCCAGCAGTTCAAATGCAGGTCAGCCCCAGCATTTT.

This clonotype was seen once. Since a much larger clone is just one base distant, this may be a read error. The genes are TRBV5-1 and TRBJ2-7; 7 nucleotides line up with TRBD2. The assigned J gene may be wrong: the sequence end matches TRBJ2-1 better. The CDR3 has 14 residues. From germline, CDR1 is SGHRS and CDR2 YFSETQ. The CDR3 DNA reads as TGCGCCAGCAGCCTCGGGACTACTGTCTACGAGCAGTTCTTC. Protein sequence: CASSLGTTVYEQFF.

This clonotype was recorded a few times. A read error may be the cause here, since a much bigger clone is one base away. V usage is TRBV2 and J usage is TRBJ1-1; D is uncertain. CDR1 is SNHLY and CDR2 is FYNNEI in the germline V gene. This CDR3 has 15 residues. The CDR3 loop reads CASSAAGAANTEALF. The DNA for the CDR3 is TGTGCCAGCAGTGCGGCAGGCGCTGCGAACACTGAAGCTCTCTTT.

This clonotype appeared many times. The chain links TRBV5-1 to TRBJ2-5, with 7 bases matching TRBD2. V lost 5 bases, J lost 5 bases, and 6 bases stayed unmatched. Germline V gene lookup returns CDR1 SGHRS and CDR2 YFSETQ. This CDR3 comprises 13 residues. This CDR3 reads CASSFWGGETQYF. The CDR3 nucleotides read TGCGCCAGCAGTTTCTGGGGAGGGGAGACCCAGTACTTC.